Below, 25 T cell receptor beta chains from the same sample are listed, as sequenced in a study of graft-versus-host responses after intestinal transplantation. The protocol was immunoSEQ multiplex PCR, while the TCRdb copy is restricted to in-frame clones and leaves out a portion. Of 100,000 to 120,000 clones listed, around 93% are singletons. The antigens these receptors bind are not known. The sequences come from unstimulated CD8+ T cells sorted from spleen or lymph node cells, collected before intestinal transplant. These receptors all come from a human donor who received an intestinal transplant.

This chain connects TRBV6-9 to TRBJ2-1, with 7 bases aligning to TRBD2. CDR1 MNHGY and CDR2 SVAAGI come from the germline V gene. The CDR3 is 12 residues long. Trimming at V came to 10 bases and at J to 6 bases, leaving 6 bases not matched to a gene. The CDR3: CATGLDFNEQFF. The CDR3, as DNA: TGTGCCACCGGACTAGATTTCAATGAGCAGTTCTTC.

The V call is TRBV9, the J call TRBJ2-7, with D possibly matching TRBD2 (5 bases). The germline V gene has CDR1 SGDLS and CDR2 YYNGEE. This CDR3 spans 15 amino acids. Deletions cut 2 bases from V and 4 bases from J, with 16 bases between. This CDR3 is CASSVDPTAGYEQYF. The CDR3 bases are TGTGCCAGCAGCGTTGACCCCACGGCGGGTTACGAGCAGTACTTC.

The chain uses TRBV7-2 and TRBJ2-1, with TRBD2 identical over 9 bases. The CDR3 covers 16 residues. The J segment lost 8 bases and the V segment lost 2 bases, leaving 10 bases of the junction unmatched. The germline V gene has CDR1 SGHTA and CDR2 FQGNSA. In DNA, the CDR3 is TGTGCCAGCAGCTTATTGGGGGGACTAGCAGGAGATGAGCAGTTCTTC. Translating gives CASSLLGGLAGDEQFF.

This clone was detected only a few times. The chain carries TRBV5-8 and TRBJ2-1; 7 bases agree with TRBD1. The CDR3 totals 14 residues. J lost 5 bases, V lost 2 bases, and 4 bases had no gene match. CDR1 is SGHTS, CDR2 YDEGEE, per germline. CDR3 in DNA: TGTGCCAGCAGCTTCCGGGACAGTCACAATGAGCAGTTCTTC. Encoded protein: CASSFRDSHNEQFF.

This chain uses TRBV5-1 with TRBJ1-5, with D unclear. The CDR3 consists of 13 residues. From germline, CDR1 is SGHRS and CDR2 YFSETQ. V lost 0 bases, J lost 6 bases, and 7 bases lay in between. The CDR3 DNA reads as TGCGCCAGCAGCTTGGCCTCGGGTCAGCCCCAGCATTTT. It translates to CASSLASGQPQHF. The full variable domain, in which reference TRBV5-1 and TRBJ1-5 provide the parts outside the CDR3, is KAGVTQTPRYLIKTRGQQVTLSCSPISGHRSVSWYQQTPGQGLQFLFEYFSETQRNKGNFPGRFSGRQFSNSRSEMNVSTLELGDSALYLCASSLASGQPQHFGDGTRLSIL.

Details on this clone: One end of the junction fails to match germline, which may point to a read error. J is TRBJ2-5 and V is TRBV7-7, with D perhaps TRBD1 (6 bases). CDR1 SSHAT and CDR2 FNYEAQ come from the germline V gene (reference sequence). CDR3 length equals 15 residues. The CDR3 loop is CASSLGPGQKETQYF. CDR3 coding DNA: TGTGCTAGCAGCTTAGGGCCCGGACAGAAAGAGACCCAGTACTTC.

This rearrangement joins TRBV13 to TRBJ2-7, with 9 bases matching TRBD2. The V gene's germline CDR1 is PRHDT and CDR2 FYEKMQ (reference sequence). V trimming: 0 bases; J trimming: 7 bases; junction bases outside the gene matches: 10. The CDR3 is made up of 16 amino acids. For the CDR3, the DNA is TGTGCCAGCAGCTTAGGGAACGGCGGGAGGGGGAGGGAGCAGTACTTC. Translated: CASSLGNGGRGREQYF.

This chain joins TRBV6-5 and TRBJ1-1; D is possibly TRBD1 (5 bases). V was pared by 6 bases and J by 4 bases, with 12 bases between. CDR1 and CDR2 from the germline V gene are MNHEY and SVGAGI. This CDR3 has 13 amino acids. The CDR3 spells CASSVVGGTEAFF. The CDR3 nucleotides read TGTGCCAGCAGCGTCGTTGGGGGCACTGAAGCTTTCTTT.

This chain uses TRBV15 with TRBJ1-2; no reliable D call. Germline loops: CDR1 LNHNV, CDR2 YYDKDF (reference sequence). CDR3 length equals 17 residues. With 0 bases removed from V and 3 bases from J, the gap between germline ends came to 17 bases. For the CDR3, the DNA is TGTGCCACCAGCAGAGATAGGTCGTACGGACGCGACTATGGCTACACCTTC. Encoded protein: CATSRDRSYGRDYGYTF.

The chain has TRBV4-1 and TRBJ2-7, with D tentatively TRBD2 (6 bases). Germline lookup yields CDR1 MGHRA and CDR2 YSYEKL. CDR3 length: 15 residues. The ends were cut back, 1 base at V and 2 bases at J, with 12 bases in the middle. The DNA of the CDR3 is TGCGCCAGCAGCCAAGCGGGCGGGACGACCTACGAGCAGTACTTC. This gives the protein CASSQAGGTTYEQYF.

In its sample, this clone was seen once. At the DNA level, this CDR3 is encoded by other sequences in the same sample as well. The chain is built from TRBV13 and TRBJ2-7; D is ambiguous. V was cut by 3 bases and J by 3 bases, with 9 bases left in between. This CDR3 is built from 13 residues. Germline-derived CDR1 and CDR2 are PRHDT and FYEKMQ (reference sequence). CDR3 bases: TGTGCCAGCAGCTTGGGATCTAGCTACGAGCAGTACTTC. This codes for CASSLGSSYEQYF. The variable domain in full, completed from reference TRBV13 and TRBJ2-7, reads AAGVIQSPRHLIKEKRETATLKCYPIPRHDTVYWYQQGPGQDPQFLISFYEKMQSDKGSIPDRFSAQQFSDYHSELNMSSLELGDSALYFCASSLGSSYEQYFGPGTRLTVT.

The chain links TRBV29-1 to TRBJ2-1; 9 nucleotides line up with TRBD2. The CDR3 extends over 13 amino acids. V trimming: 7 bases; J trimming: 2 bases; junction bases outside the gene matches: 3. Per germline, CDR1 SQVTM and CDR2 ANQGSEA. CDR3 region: CSGSGSPYNEQFF. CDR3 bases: TGCAGCGGTAGCGGGAGCCCCTACAATGAGCAGTTCTTC.

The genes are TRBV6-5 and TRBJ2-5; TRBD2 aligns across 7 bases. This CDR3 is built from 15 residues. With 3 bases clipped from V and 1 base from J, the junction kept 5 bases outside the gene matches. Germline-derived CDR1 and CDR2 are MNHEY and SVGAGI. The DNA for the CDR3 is TGTGCCAGCAGTTATTCCTCGGGGGGCCAAGAGACCCAGTACTTC. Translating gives CASSYSSGGQETQYF.

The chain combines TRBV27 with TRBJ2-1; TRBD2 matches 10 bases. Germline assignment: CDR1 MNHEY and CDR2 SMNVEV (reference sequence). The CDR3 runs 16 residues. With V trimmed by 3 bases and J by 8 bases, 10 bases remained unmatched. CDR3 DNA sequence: TGTGCCAGCAGTTTTTTGACAGCGGGAGGGCCGGATGAGCAGTTCTTC. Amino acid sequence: CASSFLTAGGPDEQFF.

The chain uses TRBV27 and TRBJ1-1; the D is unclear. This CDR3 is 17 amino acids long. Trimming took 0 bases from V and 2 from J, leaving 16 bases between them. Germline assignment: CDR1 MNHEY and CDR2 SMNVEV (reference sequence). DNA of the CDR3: TGTGCCAGCAGTTTATCTATCGCCGCGTCTACCAACACTGAAGCTTTCTTT. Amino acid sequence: CASSLSIAASTNTEAFF.

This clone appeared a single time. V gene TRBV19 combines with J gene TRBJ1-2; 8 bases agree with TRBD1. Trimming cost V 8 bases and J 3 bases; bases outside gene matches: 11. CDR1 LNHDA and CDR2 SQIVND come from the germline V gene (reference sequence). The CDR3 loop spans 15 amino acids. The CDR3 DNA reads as TGTGCCAGTTCCAACAGGGGGGAGGTGGACTATGGCTACACCTTC. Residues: CASSNRGEVDYGYTF.

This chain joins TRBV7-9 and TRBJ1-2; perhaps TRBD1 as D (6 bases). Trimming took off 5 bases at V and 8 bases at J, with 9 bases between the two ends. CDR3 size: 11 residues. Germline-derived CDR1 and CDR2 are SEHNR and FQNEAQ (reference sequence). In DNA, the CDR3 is TGTGCCAGCAGCCCAGGGGAGGGCTACACCTTC. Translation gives CASSPGEGYTF.

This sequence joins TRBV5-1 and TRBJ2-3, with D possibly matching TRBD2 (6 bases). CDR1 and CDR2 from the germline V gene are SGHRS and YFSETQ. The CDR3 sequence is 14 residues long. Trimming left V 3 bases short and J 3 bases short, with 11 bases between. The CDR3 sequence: CASSSPGETDTQYF. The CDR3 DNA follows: TGCGCCAGCAGCTCCCCGGGGGAAACAGATACGCAGTATTTT. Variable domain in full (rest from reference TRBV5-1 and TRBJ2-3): KAGVTQTPRYLIKTRGQQVTLSCSPISGHRSVSWYQQTPGQGLQFLFEYFSETQRNKGNFPGRFSGRQFSNSRSEMNVSTLELGDSALYLCASSSPGETDTQYFGPGTRLTVL.

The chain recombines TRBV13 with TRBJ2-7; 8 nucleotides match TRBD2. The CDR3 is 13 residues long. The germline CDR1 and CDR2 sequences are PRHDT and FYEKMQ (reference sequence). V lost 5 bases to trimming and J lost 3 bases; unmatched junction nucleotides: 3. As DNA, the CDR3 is TGTGCCAGCAGCCCGGGGGGGGGCTACGAGCAGTACTTC. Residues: CASSPGGGYEQYF.

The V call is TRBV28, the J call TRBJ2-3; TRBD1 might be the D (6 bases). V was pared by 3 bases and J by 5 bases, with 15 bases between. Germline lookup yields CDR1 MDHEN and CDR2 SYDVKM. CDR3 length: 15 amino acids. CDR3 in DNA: TGTGCCAGCAGTTTGGGGGCACTATTCGGAGATACGCAGTATTTT. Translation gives CASSLGALFGDTQYF. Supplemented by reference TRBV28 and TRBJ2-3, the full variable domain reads DVKVTQSSRYLVKRTGEKVFLECVQDMDHENMFWYRQDPGLGLRLIYFSYDVKMKEKGDIPEGYSVSREKKERFSLILESASTNQTSMYLCASSLGALFGDTQYFGPGTRLTVL.

The CDR3 reads CASSQDRDRYHRGQFF. CDR3 in DNA: TGTGCCAGCAGCCAAGATCGGGACAGGTACCACAGAGGGCAGTTCTTC. The chain has TRBV4-2 and TRBJ2-1; 8 bases agree with TRBD1. Germline V gene lookup returns CDR1 LGHNA and CDR2 YNFKEQ. The CDR3 has 16 residues. V lost 0 bases and J lost 12; bases outside the gene matches: 13.

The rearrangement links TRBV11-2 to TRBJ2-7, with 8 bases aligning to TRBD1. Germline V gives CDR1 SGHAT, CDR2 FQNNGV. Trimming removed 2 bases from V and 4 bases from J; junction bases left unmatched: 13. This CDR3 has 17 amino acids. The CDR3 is CASSLWPSQGAPYEQYF. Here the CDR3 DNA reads TGTGCCAGCAGCTTATGGCCCTCGCAGGGGGCACCGTACGAGCAGTACTTC. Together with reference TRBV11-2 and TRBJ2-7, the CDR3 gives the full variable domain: EAGVAQSPRYKIIEKRQSVAFWCNPISGHATLYWYQQILGQGPKLLIQFQNNGVVDDSQLPKDRFSAERLKGVDSTLKIQPAKLEDSAVYLCASSLWPSQGAPYEQYFGPGTRLTVT.

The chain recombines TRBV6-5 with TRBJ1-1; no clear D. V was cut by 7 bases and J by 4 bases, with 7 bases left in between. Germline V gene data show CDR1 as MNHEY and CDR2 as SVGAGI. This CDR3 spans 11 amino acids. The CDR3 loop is CASTSSTEAFF. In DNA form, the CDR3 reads TGTGCCAGCACGTCGAGCACTGAAGCTTTCTTT.

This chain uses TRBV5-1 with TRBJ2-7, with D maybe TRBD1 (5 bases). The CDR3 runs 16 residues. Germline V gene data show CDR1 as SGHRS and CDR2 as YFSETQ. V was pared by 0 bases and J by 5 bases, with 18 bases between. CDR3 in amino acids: CASSLAHQGGIDEQYF. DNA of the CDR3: TGCGCCAGCAGCTTGGCTCACCAGGGCGGTATCGACGAGCAGTACTTC.

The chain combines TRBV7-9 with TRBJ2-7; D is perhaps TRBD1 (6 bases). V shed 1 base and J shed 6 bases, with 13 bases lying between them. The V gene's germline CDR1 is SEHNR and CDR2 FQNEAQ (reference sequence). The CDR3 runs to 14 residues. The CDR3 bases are TGTGCCAGCAGCTTAGTACAACAGGGTTCCGAGCAGTACTTC. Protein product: CASSLVQQGSEQYF.